These 22 T cell receptor beta chains share one sample of origin, sequenced in a study of blood T cells in healthy people across ages. Then a second PCR, running roughly 7 to 11 cycles, was carried out with a sample-barcoded 5' primer and a J-beta primer mix. TCRdb independently ran MiXCR on the 5' RACE reads; one entry per CDR3 protein. The sample consists of 760,000 or so distinct CDR3 sequences, roughly 25% of them appearing once. Separately, the same data were catalogued under a study of T cells of mothers and their children.

Sequencing was performed on blood. These receptor sequences come from a boy aged 5-17 years in good health.

This clonotype turned up a few times. CDR3 region: CASSFTRRGTSGSRSYEQYF. CDR3 in DNA: TGTGCCAGCAGTTTTACTCGAAGAGGGACTAGCGGGAGTCGCTCCTACGAGCAGTACTTC. V gene TRBV6-5 combines with J gene TRBJ2-7; 14 bases match TRBD2. The CDR3 totals 20 residues. The germline V gene has CDR1 MNHEY and CDR2 SVGAGI. The V segment lost 4 bases and the J segment 0 bases; nucleotides outside the gene matches: 14.

The gene calls are TRBV7-9 and TRBJ1-2; D gene uncertain. CDR1 is SEHNR, CDR2 FQNEAQ, per germline (reference sequence). Trimming removed 0 bases from V and 8 bases from J, with 10 bases in between. The CDR3 contains 13 residues. CDR3 coding DNA: TGTGCCAGCAGCTTAGCCAAGGGCGCGGGCTACACCTTC. The encoded protein is CASSLAKGAGYTF. The full variable domain, completed using reference TRBV7-9 and TRBJ1-2, is DTGVSQNPRHKITKRGQNVTFRCDPISEHNRLYWYRQTLGQGPEFLTYFQNEAQLEKSRLLSDRFSAERPKGSFSTLEIQRTEQGDSAMYLCASSLAKGAGYTFGSGTRLTVV.

This clonotype came up a few times. The CDR3 region is CATKYLTGDYEQYF. The CDR3, as DNA: TGTGCCACAAAGTACCTTACAGGGGACTACGAGCAGTACTTC. The chain couples TRBV10-3 to TRBJ2-7; 7 bases match TRBD1. Germline CDR1 ENHRY, CDR2 SYGVKD. Trimming cost V 10 bases and J 3 bases; bases outside gene matches: 12. CDR3 length equals 14 residues.

This rearrangement joins TRBV6-2 or TRBV6-3 to TRBJ2-7; TRBD2 matches 13 bases. Germline loops: CDR1 MNHEY, CDR2 SVGEGT. Trimming cost V 6 bases and J 0 bases; bases outside gene matches: 14. The CDR3 is 19 amino acids. The CDR3 region has the DNA TGTGCCAGCAGCCCCGGGACTAGCGGGGAGCCGACTTCCTCCTACGAGCAGTACTTC. Its translation: CASSPGTSGEPTSSYEQYF.

This chain links TRBV20-1 with TRBJ2-7, with D possibly being TRBD1 or TRBD2 (6 bases each). With 0 bases removed from V and 4 bases from J, the gap between germline ends came to 16 bases. This CDR3 has 15 residues. Germline assignment: CDR1 DFQATT and CDR2 SNEGSKA (reference sequence). The CDR3: CSARDPEGGRYEQYF. The CDR3 DNA is TGCAGTGCTAGAGACCCGGAAGGGGGGCGGTACGAGCAGTACTTC.

This clonotype appeared a few times. V is TRBV11-1 and J is TRBJ1-1; unclear D gene. Trimming shortened V by 3 bases and J by 2 bases, and 10 bases separated the two germline ends. The CDR3 loop spans 14 amino acids. Germline-derived CDR1 and CDR2 are SGHAT and FQDESV (reference sequence). CDR3 in amino acids: CASSFFWGNTEAFF. For the CDR3, the DNA is TGTGCCAGCAGCTTCTTTTGGGGAAACACTGAAGCTTTCTTT. The variable domain in full, with the rest retrieved from reference TRBV11-1 and TRBJ1-1, is EAEVAQSPRYKITEKSQAVAFWCDPISGHATLYWYRQILGQGPELLVQFQDESVVDDSQLPKDRFSAERLKGVDSTLKIQPAELGDSAMYLCASSFFWGNTEAFFGQGTRLTVV.

V gene TRBV4-1 combines with J gene TRBJ2-1; D unresolved. The CDR3 has 16 amino acids. Trimming pared 0 bases from V and 0 bases from J, leaving 9 bases between. Germline CDR1 and CDR2: MGHRA and YSYEKL. The CDR3 reads CASSQDEWSSYNEQFF. The CDR3 nucleotides are TGCGCCAGCAGCCAAGATGAGTGGAGCTCCTACAATGAGCAGTTCTTC.

This clonotype was seen a few times. The V gene is TRBV4-3, the J gene TRBJ1-2; 8 bases agree with TRBD1. Germline lookup yields CDR1 LGHNA and CDR2 YSLEER. J was trimmed by 5 bases and V by 3 bases; bases with no gene match: 11. The CDR3 is 16 amino acids. Here the CDR3 reads CASSHDAYRGGYGYTF. The CDR3 DNA reads TGCGCCAGCAGCCATGATGCATACAGGGGGGGGTATGGCTACACCTTC.

This clonotype has only a few counts. The J gene is TRBJ1-3, the V gene TRBV7-8; D perhaps matches TRBD1 (6 bases). Between the trimmed V and J ends, which lost 5 bases and 3 bases, there was a span of 20 bases. Looked up from germline, CDR1 is SGHVS and CDR2 is FQNEAQ. The CDR3 consists of 17 residues. In nucleotides, the CDR3 is TGTGCCAGCAGCCCTGAACAAGAGGGGGAAGATGGAAACACCATATATTTT. As protein: CASSPEQEGEDGNTIYF.

This sequence joins TRBV29-1 and TRBJ2-5; D is perhaps TRBD1 or TRBD2 (6 bases each). The CDR3 loop spans 15 amino acids. Between the trimmed V and J ends, which lost 4 bases and 4 bases, there was a span of 19 bases. Looked up from germline, CDR1 is SQVTM and CDR2 is ANQGSEA. This chain's CDR3 is CSVADRGPRGETQYF. CDR3 nucleotides: TGCAGCGTTGCCGATCGGGGGCCGAGGGGAGAGACCCAGTACTTC.

As to this clonotype: At one of its ends the junction is not consistent with the germline gene, which may arise from a read error. This chain connects TRBV4-1 to TRBJ1-4, with D perhaps matching TRBD1 (5 bases). The germline gives CDR1 MGHRA, CDR2 YSYEKL. The CDR3 has 16 residues. CDR3 sequence (DNA): TGCGCCAACAGCCAAGATCAAGCAGGGTCCAATGAAAAACTGTTTTTT. Its translation: CANSQDQAGSNEKLFF.

The gene calls are TRBV6-1 and TRBJ2-1, with 13 bases fitting TRBD2. This CDR3 region has 15 residues. J was trimmed by 6 bases and V by 6 bases; bases with no gene match: 5. The V gene's germline CDR1 is MNHNS and CDR2 SASEGT. CDR3 DNA sequence: TGTGCCAGCAGCGGGACTAGCGGGGCCGCCAATGAGCAGTTCTTC. Amino acid sequence: CASSGTSGAANEQFF.

CDR3 bases: TGCAGTGCCGATAACAGGGGCTATGGCTACACCTTC. It translates to CSADNRGYGYTF. The gene calls are TRBV20-1 and TRBJ1-2, with 7 bases aligning to TRBD1. CDR3 size: 12 residues. The junction had 5 bases not matched to a gene; V was cut back by 6 bases and J by 4 bases. Looked up from germline, CDR1 is DFQATT and CDR2 is SNEGSKA (reference sequence).

Only a few counts were recorded for this clonotype. The chain has TRBV6-5 and TRBJ2-5; the D gene could be TRBD1 or TRBD2 (7 bases each). Germline V gives CDR1 MNHEY, CDR2 SVGAGI. The CDR3 contains 17 residues. The V gene lost 2 bases and the J gene lost 1 base, with 17 bases spanning the gap. The CDR3 loop is CASSYPGGESGQETQYF. DNA of the CDR3: TGTGCCAGCAGTTACCCAGGGGGGGAGAGCGGCCAAGAGACCCAGTACTTC.

In its sample, this clonotype was seen a few times. The chain recombines TRBV6-6 with TRBJ2-1, with TRBD2 identical over 11 bases. The CDR3 is 15 residues long. With V trimmed by 6 bases and J by 8 bases, 9 bases remained unmatched. The germline V gene has CDR1 MNHNY and CDR2 SVGAGI (reference sequence). Here the CDR3 reads CASSSGTSGTYEQFF. Here the CDR3 DNA reads TGTGCCAGCAGCTCCGGGACTAGCGGTACTTATGAGCAGTTCTTC.

This clonotype was counted between two and nine times. V and J are TRBV6-2 or TRBV6-3 and TRBJ2-4, with D uncertain. Between the trimmed V and J ends, which lost 7 bases and 0 bases, there was a span of 10 bases. This CDR3 region has 14 residues. The germline gives CDR1 MNHEY, CDR2 SVGEGT. For the CDR3, the DNA is TGTGCCAGCACCCCCGGATTAGCCAAAAACATTCAGTACTTC. Translating it yields CASTPGLAKNIQYF.

This chain uses TRBV28 with TRBJ2-5; 15 bases are shared with TRBD2. The end of the DNA fits TRBJ2-1 better, so the J call may be wrong. Germline CDR1 MDHEN, CDR2 SYDVKM. This CDR3 comprises 17 residues. The DNA for the CDR3 is TGTGCCAGCAGTTCCGGACTAGCGGGAGGGCCTTTCGATGAGCAGTTCTTC. Residues: CASSSGLAGGPFDEQFF.

This clonotype was seen only a few times. The genes are TRBV28 and TRBJ1-1; D not certain. The CDR3 length is 11 residues. V lost 10 bases, J lost 4 bases, and 10 bases lay in between. Germline assignment: CDR1 MDHEN and CDR2 SYDVKM. The CDR3 loop is CATLIGTEAFF. The CDR3 nucleotides read TGTGCCACCTTAATCGGCACTGAAGCTTTCTTT.

This clonotype was seen more than once but under ten times. The chain has TRBV7-9 and TRBJ2-7; D could derive from TRBD1 or TRBD2 (5 bases each). CDR3 size: 16 residues. CDR1 and CDR2 (germline): SEHNR, FQNEAQ (reference sequence). V gave up 4 bases and J gave up 0 bases, with 16 bases separating them. The CDR3 region has the DNA TGTGCCAGCAGCTCAATGGGGGTAACGAGCTCCTACGAGCAGTACTTC. Residues: CASSSMGVTSSYEQYF.

This clonotype has just a few counts. The chain is built from TRBV12-5 and TRBJ2-3, with 8 bases aligning to TRBD2. V lost 6 bases to trimming and J lost 2 bases; unmatched junction nucleotides: 4. Germline V lookup: CDR1 LGHNT, CDR2 FRNRAP. CDR3 size: 14 residues. CDR3 sequence (DNA): TGTGCTAGTGGAAGCGGGAGTGTCACAGATACGCAGTATTTT. This sequence encodes CASGSGSVTDTQYF.

This clonotype appeared a few times. The V call is TRBV7-6, the J call TRBJ2-5, with D unclear. Germline values: CDR1 SGHVS, CDR2 FNYEAQ. The V end lost 4 bases, the J end lost 2 bases, and 11 bases lay between the germline ends. The CDR3 has 14 amino acids. The CDR3 protein is CASSSLGSQETQYF. The CDR3 DNA reads as TGTGCCAGCAGCTCCCTAGGGTCTCAAGAGACCCAGTACTTC.

The count of this clonotype is one. Here the CDR3 omits its conserved ending phenylalanine or tryptophan, so a read error is the likely source. The chain carries TRBV28 and TRBJ2-1; TRBD2 aligns across 10 bases. The germline V gene has CDR1 MDHEN and CDR2 SYDVKM. The CDR3 is made up of 16 amino acids. The trim removed 6 bases at V and 5 bases at J, leaving 10 bases unmatched. This chain's CDR3 is CASSPESGRADNEQFS. The CDR3 DNA follows: TGTGCCAGCAGCCCCGAAAGCGGGAGGGCGGACAATGAGCAGTTCTCC.